These 17 T cell receptor beta chains came from one sample sequenced in a study of shared clonotypes between healthy human individuals. Here immunoSEQ multiplex PCR was the method, and the copy in TCRdb shows in-frame clones only, minus some. The data hold millions of clones, with 80% to 95% observed a single time. Sequenced sample: naive CD4+ T cells from PBMCs. Subset here: CD45RA+ positively selected. The receptors shown here come from a man aged 18 to 29 in good health. Some clones in this sample may be carry-over from other donors' samples.

This clone was seen just once. The chain employs TRBV27 and TRBJ2-7; 8 bases agree with TRBD2. This CDR3 spans 16 amino acids. Per germline, CDR1 MNHEY and CDR2 SMNVEV (reference sequence). Trimming at V came to 5 bases and at J to 0 bases, leaving 9 bases not matched to a gene. The CDR3 DNA is TGTGCCAGCAGTCCCCGTCCTAGCGGGTTCTCCTACGAGCAGTACTTC. Translating gives CASSPRPSGFSYEQYF.

The chain links TRBV19 to TRBJ2-2; D gene uncertain. CDR1 is LNHDA and CDR2 is SQIVND in the germline V gene (reference sequence). The CDR3 covers 15 residues. Deletions cut 3 bases from V and 0 bases from J, with 8 bases between. The CDR3 reads CASSILQANTGELFF. CDR3 DNA: TGTGCCAGTAGTATTCTTCAGGCGAACACCGGGGAGCTGTTTTTT. Full variable domain (rest looked up from reference TRBV19 and TRBJ2-2): DGGITQSPKYLFRKEGQNVTLSCEQNLNHDAMYWYRQDPGQGLRLIYYSQIVNDFQKGDIAEGYSVSREKKESFPLTVTSAQKNPTAFYLCASSILQANTGELFFGEGSRLTVL.

This clone is a singleton in its sample. The chain uses TRBV5-1 and TRBJ2-7; D unclear. Germline CDR1 and CDR2: SGHRS and YFSETQ. The CDR3 extends over 15 amino acids. Trimming removed 0 bases at V and 0 bases at J, with 10 bases between. The CDR3 is CASSLGLLSSYEQYF. The CDR3 coding sequence is TGCGCCAGCAGCTTGGGGCTTCTGAGCTCCTACGAGCAGTACTTC.

The chain uses TRBV7-3 and TRBJ1-2; TRBD1 might be the D (5 bases). This CDR3 is built from 15 residues. V lost 5 bases and J lost 4, with 17 bases in between. Per the germline V gene, CDR1 is SGHTA and CDR2 is FQGTGA. The CDR3 spells CASSLPGEVSYGYTF. CDR3 sequence (DNA): TGTGCCAGCAGCCTGCCGGGGGAAGTTTCCTATGGCTACACCTTC.

CDR3 amino acids: CASSYKGNWGGTEAFF. CDR3 nucleotides: TGTGCCAGCAGTTACAAGGGGAATTGGGGAGGAACTGAAGCTTTCTTT. The J gene is TRBJ1-1, the V gene TRBV6-5; possibly TRBD1 for D (5 bases). CDR3 size: 16 residues. V gave up 2 bases and J gave up 5 bases, with 18 bases separating them. Germline V lookup: CDR1 MNHEY, CDR2 SVGAGI.

The chain links TRBV6-6 to TRBJ1-2; a weak D match, TRBD1 (6 bases). Per the germline V gene, CDR1 is MNHNY and CDR2 is SVGAGI (reference sequence). The V gene lost 5 bases and the J gene lost 2 bases, with 12 bases spanning the gap. CDR3 length: 14 residues. As DNA, the CDR3 is TGTGCCAGCAGTCACAGGGACAACAACTATGGCTACACCTTC. It encodes CASSHRDNNYGYTF.

This chain connects TRBV2 to TRBJ1-3; possibly TRBD1 for D (6 bases). The CDR3 has 12 amino acids. Germline CDR1 and CDR2: SNHLY and FYNNEI. The ends were cut back, 5 bases at V and 7 bases at J, with 9 bases in the middle. The CDR3 sequence: CASSTRGNTIYF. CDR3 nucleotides: TGTGCCAGCAGTACTAGGGGGAACACCATATATTTT.

The genes are TRBV29-1 and TRBJ2-5; D is ambiguous. The CDR3 loop spans 12 amino acids. Trimming stripped 7 bases from V and 0 bases from J, with 9 bases between. CDR1 is SQVTM and CDR2 is ANQGSEA in the germline V gene. CDR3 DNA: TGCAGCGGTGGCCTGTACCAAGAGACCCAGTACTTC. Its protein is CSGGLYQETQYF.

V is TRBV29-1 and J is TRBJ1-2; D is undetermined. The germline V gene has CDR1 SQVTM and CDR2 ANQGSEA. Trimming left V 7 bases short and J 2 bases short, with 17 bases between. This CDR3 contains 14 residues. As DNA, the CDR3 is TGCAGCGCCGTAGTGACGGGAACCAACTATGGCTACACCTTC. This codes for CSAVVTGTNYGYTF.

The chain employs TRBV9 and TRBJ1-1; the D gene is possibly TRBD1 (6 bases). This CDR3 region has 14 residues. V shed 0 bases and J shed 4 bases, with 10 bases lying between them. From germline, CDR1 is SGDLS and CDR2 YYNGEE. The CDR3 is CASSVAPGVTEAFF. DNA of the CDR3: TGTGCCAGCAGCGTAGCCCCAGGGGTCACTGAAGCTTTCTTT.

The chain has TRBV18 and TRBJ2-5, with TRBD1 matching over 8 bases. CDR3 length equals 15 residues. Trimming at V came to 2 bases and at J to 2 bases, leaving 4 bases not matched to a gene. Per the germline V gene, CDR1 is KGHSH and CDR2 is LQKENI. As DNA, the CDR3 is TGTGCCAGCTCACCAAGCACAGGGGGGCAAGAGACCCAGTACTTC. Amino acids: CASSPSTGGQETQYF.

The J gene is TRBJ2-2, the V gene TRBV5-1; D remains unclear. Germline loops: CDR1 SGHRS, CDR2 YFSETQ. V shed 3 bases and J shed 6 bases, with 9 bases lying between them. The CDR3 length is 13 residues. The CDR3 loop is CASSWVGAGELFF. For the CDR3, the DNA is TGCGCCAGCAGCTGGGTCGGCGCCGGGGAGCTGTTTTTT. Using reference TRBV5-1 and TRBJ2-2 for the parts outside the CDR3, the full variable domain is KAGVTQTPRYLIKTRGQQVTLSCSPISGHRSVSWYQQTPGQGLQFLFEYFSETQRNKGNFPGRFSGRQFSNSRSEMNVSTLELGDSALYLCASSWVGAGELFFGEGSRLTVL.

The rearrangement links TRBV10-1 to TRBJ2-1, with 9 bases identical to TRBD2. Trimming removed 0 bases from V and 1 base from J; junction bases left unmatched: 7. Germline V gene data show CDR1 as WNHNN and CDR2 as SYGVQD (reference sequence). This CDR3 is built from 18 residues. The CDR3 region is CASSESPRTSASYNEQFF. In DNA, the CDR3 is TGCGCCAGCAGTGAGTCTCCAAGGACTAGCGCGTCCTACAATGAGCAGTTCTTC.

This chain connects TRBV5-4 to TRBJ1-2; D is uncertain. There are 17 residues in the CDR3. The V end lost 1 base, the J end lost 4 bases, and 20 bases lay between the germline ends. CDR1 and CDR2 from the germline V gene are SGHNT and YYREEE (reference sequence). CDR3 region: CASSLCPERRLCYGYTF. The CDR3 DNA is TGTGCCAGCAGCTTGTGCCCCGAACGGCGGCTATGCTATGGCTACACCTTC.

The rearrangement joins TRBV15 to TRBJ1-6, with D perhaps TRBD1 (6 bases). Germline-derived CDR1 and CDR2 are LNHNV and YYDKDF (reference sequence). There are 15 residues in the CDR3. Deletions cut 3 bases from V and 6 bases from J, with 12 bases between. The DNA of the CDR3 is TGTGCCACCAGCAGCTGGGACATGGGTAATTCACCCCTCCACTTT. It specifies CATSSWDMGNSPLHF.

The chain employs TRBV7-8 and TRBJ2-5; D gene ambiguous. The CDR3 has 14 residues. Trimming removed 5 bases from V and 7 bases from J, with 17 bases in between. Looked up from germline, CDR1 is SGHVS and CDR2 is FQNEAQ. CDR3 sequence (DNA): TGTGCCAGCAGCCCTCCGGGCCCCGGCCGGACCCAGTACTTC. Its translation is CASSPPGPGRTQYF.

V usage is TRBV9 and J usage is TRBJ2-2; D gene ambiguous. The CDR3 contains 12 residues. Germline lookup yields CDR1 SGDLS and CDR2 YYNGEE. V lost 2 bases and J lost 8, with 7 bases in between. CDR3 sequence: CASSVPMGELFF. CDR3 sequence (DNA): TGTGCCAGCAGCGTGCCCATGGGGGAGCTGTTTTTT.